Listed here are 27 T cell receptor beta chains from one sample, sequenced in a study of T cell responses to AZD1222 COVID-19 vaccine. Using immunoSEQ multiplex PCR, the repertoire was profiled, and TCRdb retains in-frame clones only, with some absent. In the table there are 90,000 to 150,000 clones, more than 85% of which are singletons. The sample was peripheral blood, taken 28 days after the second AZD1222 dose. All receptors come from an adult who received the AZD1222 COVID-19 vaccine.

The chain has TRBV10-3 and TRBJ2-2; TRBD2 matches 8 bases. Germline V gene sequence: CDR1 ENHRY, CDR2 SYGVKD. With 6 bases clipped from V and 0 bases from J, the junction kept 3 bases outside the gene matches. The CDR3 covers 15 residues. The CDR3 region is CAIRPGGANTGELFF. The CDR3 bases are TGTGCCATCAGGCCCGGGGGGGCGAACACCGGGGAGCTGTTTTTT.

This clone has just one count. The J gene is TRBJ1-2, the V gene TRBV6-5; no clear D gene. The CDR3 is made up of 13 amino acids. Germline values: CDR1 MNHEY, CDR2 SVGAGI. V shed 6 bases and J shed 6 bases, with 14 bases lying between them. In DNA, the CDR3 is TGTGCCAGCAGCCAAGGACCGGTCGATGGCTACACCTTC. Translated, it gives CASSQGPVDGYTF.

The chain uses TRBV29-1 and TRBJ2-2; D is possibly TRBD2 (6 bases). V lost 4 bases, J lost 4 bases, and 10 bases lay in between. From germline, CDR1 is SQVTM and CDR2 ANQGSEA. The CDR3 length is 13 residues. This chain's CDR3 is CSVGGGSTGELFF. In DNA form, the CDR3 reads TGCAGCGTTGGAGGAGGGTCCACCGGGGAGCTGTTTTTT.

The chain's CDR3 is CASSIVRDTEAFF. CDR3 nucleotides: TGTGCCAGTAGTATAGTACGTGACACTGAAGCTTTCTTT. The V gene is TRBV19, the J gene TRBJ1-1; D call uncertain. Trimming left V 1 base short and J 3 bases short, with 6 bases between. CDR3 size: 13 residues. Germline CDR1 is LNHDA and CDR2 is SQIVND (reference sequence).

The J gene is TRBJ1-2, the V gene TRBV6-2 or TRBV6-3; 8 bases are shared with TRBD1. In germline, CDR1 is MNHEY, CDR2 SVGEGT. The V segment lost 2 bases and the J segment 8 bases; nucleotides outside the gene matches: 10. The CDR3 is 15 amino acids. CDR3 sequence reads: CASSYRSGQGSGYTF. CDR3 in DNA: TGTGCCAGCAGTTACCGATCCGGACAGGGAAGCGGCTACACCTTC.

This clone was found a few times. The limits of the CDR3 on the DNA are not certain, so only TCRdb's listed CDR3 is given. The chain carries TRBV6-2 or TRBV6-3 and TRBJ1-2; no check of the table's D call, TRBD1, against the DNA was made. The CDR3 spans 15 residues, counting both ends. Per germline, CDR1 MNHEY and CDR2 SVGEGT. CDR3 amino acids: CASSSGQGQAYGYTF.

On this clone: Mismatch with germline at one junction end may stem from a read error. The chain carries TRBV11-3 and TRBJ2-2; 8 positions agree with TRBD2. The CDR3 totals 16 residues. Germline V gene sequence: CDR1 SGHNT, CDR2 YENEEA. As DNA, the CDR3 is TGTGCCAGCAGCCAAGAGCGGGGGCGGTACACCGGGAAGCTGTTTTTT. It codes for CASSQERGRYTGKLFF.

The V call is TRBV7-2, the J call TRBJ2-3; 11 bases agree with TRBD2. Looked up from germline, CDR1 is SGHTA and CDR2 is FQGNSA. V dropped 5 bases and J dropped 4; count of bases not matched to a gene: 8. The CDR3 loop spans 16 amino acids. The CDR3 bases are TGTGCCAGCAGCGTCCATAGCGGGGGGGGCGCAGATACGCAGTATTTT. The encoded protein is CASSVHSGGGADTQYF.

The rearrangement links TRBV11-3 to TRBJ2-3; possible D gene TRBD1, 5 bases. The germline V gene encodes CDR1 SGHNT and CDR2 YENEEA. This CDR3 comprises 15 residues. V was trimmed by 0 bases and J by 3 bases, leaving 10 bases between them. The CDR3 is CASSLEQGGTDTQYF. Written as DNA, the CDR3 is TGTGCCAGCAGCTTAGAGCAGGGCGGAACAGATACGCAGTATTTT.

This chain connects TRBV6-5 to TRBJ2-2; no definite D call. Germline-derived CDR1 and CDR2 are MNHEY and SVGAGI. The CDR3 runs 15 residues. V was trimmed by 5 bases and J by 0 bases, leaving 10 bases between them. The CDR3 protein is CASSTSNSNTGELFF. CDR3 nucleotide sequence: TGTGCCAGCAGTACCTCAAACTCGAACACCGGGGAGCTGTTTTTT.

As regards this clone: One end of the junction does not line up with germline, which may come from a read error. The V call is TRBV18, the J call TRBJ1-3, with no clear D. Germline V gene sequence: CDR1 KGHSH, CDR2 LQKENI. The CDR3 has 11 amino acids. The CDR3 DNA follows: TGTGCCAGCTCATTACCGGCAGTGGTGGATTTT. Encoded protein: CASSLPAVVDF.

The chain couples TRBV6-5 to TRBJ1-1; D call uncertain. CDR3 size: 15 residues. The V gene's germline CDR1 is MNHEY and CDR2 SVGAGI. V lost 11 bases and J lost 4, with 23 bases in between. The CDR3 protein is CAAARAGYMPTEAFF. Written as DNA, the CDR3 is TGTGCCGCAGCACGCGCGGGATATATGCCCACTGAAGCTTTCTTT.

The gene calls are TRBV19 and TRBJ2-5; D unclear. V gave up 4 bases and J gave up 1 base, with 13 bases separating them. In germline, CDR1 is LNHDA, CDR2 SQIVND (reference sequence). The CDR3 runs to 15 residues. The chain's CDR3 is CASSKGPRVQETQYF. CDR3 nucleotide sequence: TGTGCCAGTAGTAAGGGCCCAAGGGTCCAAGAGACCCAGTACTTC. Drawing the rest from reference TRBV19 and TRBJ2-5, the complete variable domain is DGGITQSPKYLFRKEGQNVTLSCEQNLNHDAMYWYRQDPGQGLRLIYYSQIVNDFQKGDIAEGYSVSREKKESFPLTVTSAQKNPTAFYLCASSKGPRVQETQYFGPGTRLLVL.

The V gene is TRBV19, the J gene TRBJ2-6, with 11 bases fitting TRBD1. The CDR3 loop spans 19 amino acids. Germline V lookup: CDR1 LNHDA, CDR2 SQIVND (reference sequence). V dropped 5 bases and J dropped 3; count of bases not matched to a gene: 12. The CDR3 region has the DNA TGTGCCAGTAGTTCTTCCGGGACAGGGGGTTGGTATGGGGCCAACGTCCTGACTTTC. It yields the protein CASSSSGTGGWYGANVLTF.

The chain joins TRBV7-9 to TRBJ1-1; D possibly corresponds to TRBD1 (5 bases). The CDR3 contains 15 residues. The germline CDR1 and CDR2 sequences are SEHNR and FQNEAQ (reference sequence). V shed 4 bases and J shed 5 bases, with 17 bases lying between them. The CDR3 DNA follows: TGTGCCAGCAGCTATTACCAGGGAATTCGGACTGAAGCTTTCTTT. Its protein is CASSYYQGIRTEAFF. Complete variable domain (other parts from reference TRBV7-9 and TRBJ1-1): DTGVSQNPRHKITKRGQNVTFRCDPISEHNRLYWYRQTLGQGPEFLTYFQNEAQLEKSRLLSDRFSAERPKGSFSTLEIQRTEQGDSAMYLCASSYYQGIRTEAFFGQGTRLTVV.

The V call is TRBV6-5, the J call TRBJ1-2; 11 bases are shared with TRBD1. The CDR3 length is 15 residues. Germline V gene lookup returns CDR1 MNHEY and CDR2 SVGAGI. V trimming: 6 bases; J trimming: 2 bases; junction bases outside the gene matches: 5. CDR3 region: CASRDRDRGNYGYTF. The CDR3 region has the DNA TGTGCCAGCAGAGACCGGGACAGGGGGAACTATGGCTACACCTTC.

The rearrangement links TRBV28 to TRBJ2-7; D remains ambiguous. The V and J ends lost 7 bases and 2 bases respectively, with 15 bases between them. This CDR3 spans 14 amino acids. The V gene's germline CDR1 is MDHEN and CDR2 SYDVKM. The CDR3 DNA is TGTGCCAGCACACTCGACGGTTCAACCTACGAGCAGTACTTC. Translation: CASTLDGSTYEQYF. Drawing the rest from reference TRBV28 and TRBJ2-7, the complete variable domain is DVKVTQSSRYLVKRTGEKVFLECVQDMDHENMFWYRQDPGLGLRLIYFSYDVKMKEKGDIPEGYSVSREKKERFSLILESASTNQTSMYLCASTLDGSTYEQYFGPGTRLTVT.

V gene TRBV7-6 combines with J gene TRBJ1-6; D perhaps matches TRBD1 (5 bases). This CDR3 has 15 residues. V dropped 0 bases and J dropped 5 bases, with 8 bases sitting between them. CDR1 and CDR2 (germline): SGHVS, FNYEAQ. The DNA for the CDR3 is TGTGCCAGCAGCTTAGCGACAGACAATAATTCACCCCTCCACTTT. Translating gives CASSLATDNNSPLHF.

V usage is TRBV5-1 and J usage is TRBJ1-2; 11 nucleotides match TRBD1. CDR1 and CDR2 from the germline V gene are SGHRS and YFSETQ. CDR3 length: 18 residues. The junction had 13 bases not matched to a gene; V was cut back by 3 bases and J by 3 bases. The CDR3 nucleotides are TGCGCCAGCAGCTCCGTCGGTAGGACAGGGGGCCGCTACTATGGCTACACCTTC. Its protein product is CASSSVGRTGGRYYGYTF.

The chain combines TRBV11-3 with TRBJ1-1; tentatively, D is TRBD1 (5 bases). The CDR3 extends over 15 amino acids. Germline CDR1 SGHNT, CDR2 YENEEA. V was clipped by 5 bases and J by 4 bases, with 17 bases between them. CDR3 amino acids: CASSRRGPGVTEAFF. In DNA, the CDR3 is TGTGCCAGCAGCAGACGAGGACCGGGGGTCACTGAAGCTTTCTTT.

This clone turned up a few times. The chain carries TRBV2 and TRBJ2-5; D tentatively fits TRBD1 or TRBD2 (5 bases each). The CDR3 runs to 13 residues. V lost 8 bases and J 0 bases, leaving 10 bases between the germline ends. Germline CDR1 SNHLY, CDR2 FYNNEI. Written as DNA, the CDR3 is TGTGCCAGCGGGGGAGTATACCAAGAGACCCAGTACTTC. It encodes CASGGVYQETQYF.

The chain couples TRBV2 to TRBJ2-4; D ambiguous. The germline gives CDR1 SNHLY, CDR2 FYNNEI. The CDR3 covers 17 residues. V lost 6 bases, J lost 1 base, and 19 bases lay in between. The CDR3 is CASSPRSEFRAKNIQYF. The DNA for the CDR3 is TGTGCCAGCAGCCCCAGATCGGAATTTAGGGCCAAAAACATTCAGTACTTC.

The gene calls are TRBV5-6 and TRBJ1-3; 8 bases agree with TRBD1. The CDR3 is made up of 13 amino acids. Trimming at V came to 5 bases and at J to 4 bases, leaving 2 bases not matched to a gene. CDR1 and CDR2 (germline): SGHDT, YYEEEE. The CDR3 DNA reads TGTGCCAGCAGACAGGGGGGAGGAAACACCATATATTTT. Translated, it gives CASRQGGGNTIYF. The whole variable domain, remainder taken from reference TRBV5-6 and TRBJ1-3, is DAGVTQSPTHLIKTRGQQVTLRCSPKSGHDTVSWYQQALGQGPQFIFQYYEEEERQRGNFPDRFSGHQFPNYSSELNVNALLLGDSALYLCASRQGGGNTIYFGEGSWLTVV.

The CDR3 DNA follows: TGTGCCACCAGCAGAGACGGCTCCTATAATTCACCCCTCCACTTT. It is translated as CATSRDGSYNSPLHF. The rearrangement joins TRBV15 to TRBJ1-6; D gene uncertain. The CDR3 length is 15 residues. Germline V lookup: CDR1 LNHNV, CDR2 YYDKDF (reference sequence). Trimming removed 0 bases at V and 0 bases at J, with 3 bases between.

This clone was counted between two and nine times. The chain uses TRBV4-2 and TRBJ2-7; tentative D call: TRBD1 (6 bases). The germline gives CDR1 LGHNA, CDR2 YNFKEQ. There are 13 residues in the CDR3. V lost 2 bases and J 1 base, leaving 6 bases between the germline ends. The CDR3 here is CASSQRGSYEQYF. Here the CDR3 DNA reads TGTGCCAGCAGCCAAAGGGGGTCCTACGAGCAGTACTTC.

CDR3 loop: CASSYSSLGNQPQHF. The CDR3 nucleotides are TGTGCCAGCAGTTACAGCAGTCTAGGCAATCAGCCCCAGCATTTT. V usage is TRBV6-2 or TRBV6-3 and J usage is TRBJ1-5; D remains ambiguous. CDR3 length equals 15 residues. The germline V gene encodes CDR1 MNHEY and CDR2 SVGEGT. Trimming took off 2 bases at V and 2 bases at J, with 10 bases between the two ends.

This chain links TRBV10-2 with TRBJ2-7, with TRBD2 matching 7 bases. Looked up from germline, CDR1 is WSHSY and CDR2 is SAAADI. The CDR3 extends over 13 amino acids. V was clipped by 7 bases and J by 1 base; unmatched bases: 4. The CDR3 region has the DNA TGCGCCAGCAACCGAGCGGGGTCCTACGAGCAGTACTTC. Protein product: CASNRAGSYEQYF.